Listed below are T cell receptor beta chains from one sample, sequenced in a study of blood T cell repertoires in COVID-19. Assay: immunoSEQ multiplex PCR; the TCRdb copy retains only in-frame clones and omits some. The table has fewer than 50,000 clones, 76% seen once. The sequenced sample consisted of peripheral blood. The receptors here all came from an older man with acute or convalescent COVID-19. Both conserved end residues are part of each CDR3. A D gene is named only where the DNA matches it firmly. Clone size, where shown, is once, few, many, or a class for clones that have expanded.

TRBJ1-2,NA,TRBV29-1,NA,CSVGGGKNYGYTF,TGCAGCGTTGGCGGAGGGAAGAACTATGGCTACACCTTC
TRBJ1-2,NA,TRBV6-6,NA,CASSETESYGYTF,TGTGCCAGCAGCGAGACGGAGTCCTATGGCTACACCTTC
TRBJ2-1,NA,TRBV5-4,TRBD2,CASSLVGGYNEQFF,TGTGCCAGCAGCTTGGTGGGGGGGTACAATGAGCAGTTCTTC
TRBJ1-2,few,TRBV6-5,NA,CASSYMGADGYTF,TGTGCCAGCAGTTACATGGGGGCGGATGGCTACACCTTC
TRBJ2-7,once,TRBV23-1,TRBD2,CASRRVTSGRAYEQYF,TGCGCCAGCAGGAGGGTAACTAGCGGGAGAGCCTACGAGCAGTACTTC
TRBJ2-1,NA,TRBV11-1,NA,CASSLDPGVTEQFF,TGTGCCAGCAGCTTAGATCCGGGAGTCACTGAGCAGTTCTTC
TRBJ1-1,few,TRBV2,NA,CASGGTRNTEAFF,TGTGCCAGCGGGGGGACGCGGAACACTGAAGCTTTCTTT
TRBJ2-7,NA,TRBV5-6,TRBD1,CASSASTGVDEQYF,TGTGCCAGCAGCGCATCCACAGGGGTCGACGAGCAGTACTTC
TRBJ1-5,NA,TRBV19,TRBD1,CASSTRGQGADQPQHF,TGTGCCAGTAGTACCCGAGGACAGGGGGCTGATCAGCCCCAGCATTTT
TRBJ2-3,NA,TRBV11-3,NA,CASSFRGATDTQYF,TGTGCCAGCAGCTTTCGGGGGGCGACAGATACGCAGTATTTT
TRBJ1-4,NA,TRBV2,NA,CASTNQAWDEKLFF,TGTGCCAGCACCAACCAGGCATGGGATGAAAAACTGTTTTTT
TRBJ2-2,NA,TRBV28,NA,CASLLSPNTGELFF,TGTGCCAGTTTATTATCCCCGAACACCGGGGAGCTGTTTTTT
TRBJ1-2,NA,TRBV6-5,TRBD1,CASRLTGYGYTF,TGTGCCAGCAGACTGACAGGGTATGGCTACACCTTC
TRBJ1-3,NA,TRBV28,NA,CASSVSPPYSGNTIYF,TGTGCCAGCAGTGTGAGTCCGCCTTACTCTGGAAACACCATATATTTT
TRBJ1-3,once,TRBV18,TRBD1,CASSDRGGGNTIYF,TGTGCCAGCTCAGACAGGGGGGGCGGAAACACCATATATTTT
TRBJ1-1,NA,TRBV6-5,TRBD1,CASSWTGRWDTEAFF,TGTGCCAGCAGTTGGACAGGGAGATGGGACACTGAAGCTTTCTTT
TRBJ2-3,NA,TRBV5-1,TRBD2,CASSPGLAGGPADTQYF,TGCGCCAGCAGCCCTGGACTAGCGGGGGGGCCAGCAGATACGCAGTATTTT
TRBJ1-5,NA,TRBV5-1,NA,CASSGTGDSNQPQHF,TGCGCCAGCAGCGGCACGGGGGATAGCAATCAGCCCCAGCATTTT
TRBJ2-3,NA,TRBV6-5,NA,CASSQGGDTQYF,TGTGCCAGCAGCCAGGGTGGAGATACGCAGTATTTT
TRBJ2-2,few,TRBV6-1,NA,CASSEAAYTGELFF,TGTGCCAGCAGTGAGGCGGCTTACACCGGGGAGCTGTTTTTT
TRBJ2-5,NA,TRBV5-6,TRBD1,CASSASGMDRGLETQYF,TGTGCCAGCAGCGCGTCGGGGATGGACAGGGGCCTGGAGACCCAGTACTTC
TRBJ1-5,NA,TRBV30,NA,CAWSVRGLINQPQHF,TGTGCCTGGAGTGTACGGGGACTAATTAATCAGCCCCAGCATTTT
TRBJ2-7,NA,TRBV4-1,TRBD2,CASSPRLAGSAGETYEQYF,TGCGCCAGCAGCCCGAGACTAGCGGGGTCTGCGGGGGAAACCTACGAGCAGTACTTC
TRBJ1-1,NA,TRBV2,NA,CASSEQGSAEAFF,TGTGCCAGCAGTGAACAGGGGAGCGCTGAAGCTTTCTTT
TRBJ2-7,few,TRBV5-1,TRBD2,CASSPGLAPAEQYF,TGCGCCAGCAGTCCTGGACTAGCGCCGGCCGAGCAGTACTTC
TRBJ2-1,NA,TRBV2,TRBD1,CANRQGNEQFF,TGTGCCAATAGACAGGGGAATGAGCAGTTCTTC
TRBJ1-1,NA,TRBV27,NA,CASSLSLVGRPMNTEAFF,TGTGCCAGCAGTTTATCTCTCGTGGGCAGACCCATGAACACTGAAGCTTTCTTT
TRBJ2-1,NA,TRBV7-6,TRBD2,CASSLGASGAYNEQFF,TGTGCCAGCAGCTTAGGTGCTAGCGGGGCGTACAATGAGCAGTTCTTC
TRBJ2-6,NA,TRBV6-2/TRBV6-3,TRBD1,CASSRTGTSGANVLTF,TGTGCCAGCAGCCGGACAGGCACCTCTGGGGCCAACGTCCTGACTTTC
TRBJ1-3,many,TRBV3-1/TRBV3-2,NA,CASSQDSHRGNTIYF,TGTGCCAGCAGCCAAGATAGTCACAGAGGAAACACCATATATTTT
TRBJ2-1,NA,TRBV11-2,NA,CASSLMAGRYYNEQFF,TGTGCCAGCAGCTTAATGGCAGGGCGGTACTACAATGAGCAGTTCTTC
TRBJ1-4,NA,TRBV19,NA,CASSMREINEKLFF,TGTGCCAGTAGTATGAGGGAGATTAATGAAAAACTGTTTTTT
TRBJ1-6,NA,TRBV7-9,NA,CASSLAPGGLTLHF,TGTGCCAGCAGCTTAGCCCCCGGGGGATTGACCCTCCACTTT
TRBJ2-1,NA,TRBV20-1,NA,CSATQYNEQFF,TGCAGTGCGACACAGTACAATGAGCAGTTCTTC
TRBJ1-2,NA,TRBV29-1,TRBD1,CSVTRHRGEGYTF,TGCAGCGTGACCCGCCACAGGGGCGAAGGCTACACTTTC
TRBJ2-7,NA,TRBV12-3/TRBV12-4,NA,CASSSPPPYEQYF,TGTGCCAGCAGTTCTCCCCCCCCCTACGAGCAGTACTTC
TRBJ2-1,NA,TRBV4-1,TRBD2,CASSRRAGESYNEQFF,TGCGCCAGCAGCCGTAGAGCGGGGGAGTCCTACAATGAGCAGTTCTTC
TRBJ2-7,NA,TRBV5-4,TRBD1,CASSWGQGSYEQYF,TGTGCCAGCAGCTGGGGACAGGGCTCCTACGAGCAGTACTTC
TRBJ1-1,NA,TRBV5-1,TRBD1,CASSLGQGWTEAFF,TGCGCCAGCAGCTTGGGACAGGGTTGGACTGAAGCTTTCTTT
TRBJ2-7,NA,TRBV19,NA,CASSRTLSYEQYF,TGTGCCAGTAGTAGGACTCTCTCCTACGAGCAGTACTTC
TRBJ2-3,few,TRBV5-5,TRBD2,CASSLAIVGGALADTQYF,TGTGCCAGCAGCTTGGCCATCGTCGGGGGGGCTCTCGCAGATACGCAGTATTTT
TRBJ1-2,NA,TRBV6-5,TRBD1,CASSPRTGGFYGYTF,TGTGCCAGCAGTCCTCGGACAGGGGGCTTCTATGGCTACACCTTC
TRBJ1-1,NA,TRBV29-1,TRBD1,CSVTLTGKLTEAFF,TGCAGCGTTACCTTGACAGGGAAGTTGACTGAAGCTTTCTTT
TRBJ2-7,NA,TRBV9,TRBD1,CASSVGQGGGTVEEQYF,TGTGCCAGCAGCGTGGGACAGGGTGGGGGGACTGTCGAAGAGCAGTACTTC
TRBJ2-1,few,TRBV18,NA,CASSPELGSYNEQFF,TGTGCCAGCTCACCAGAACTAGGCTCCTACAATGAGCAGTTCTTC
TRBJ2-2,NA,TRBV6-5,NA,CASRRGNTGELFF,TGTGCCAGCAGGAGAGGGAACACCGGGGAGCTGTTTTTT